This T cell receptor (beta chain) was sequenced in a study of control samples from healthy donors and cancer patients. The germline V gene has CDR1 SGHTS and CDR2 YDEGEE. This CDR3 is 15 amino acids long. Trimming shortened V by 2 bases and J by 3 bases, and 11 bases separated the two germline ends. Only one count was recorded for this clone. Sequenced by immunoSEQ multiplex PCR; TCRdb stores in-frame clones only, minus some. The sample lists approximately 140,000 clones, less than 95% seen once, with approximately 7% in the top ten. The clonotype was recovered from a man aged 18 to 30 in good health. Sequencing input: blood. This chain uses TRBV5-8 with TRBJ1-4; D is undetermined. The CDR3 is CASSLIGGANEKLFF. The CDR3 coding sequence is TGTGCCAGCAGCTTAATTGGCGGGGCTAATGAAAAACTGTTTTTT.